This T cell receptor beta chain was found in a study of cytomegalovirus exposure and HLA in healthy donors. Across the study: Early released data comprised 80 million to 100 million unique TCRs from HLA-typed donors. General study results and limits: According to a later analysis, most TCR beta chains associated with CMV appeared HLA-restricted.

This CDR3 comprises 15 residues. Germline values: CDR1 SEHNR, CDR2 FQNEAQ (reference sequence). V was cut by 7 bases and J by 4 bases, with 17 bases left in between. Primers for the PCR totalled 60 Vbeta and 13 Jbeta. Clones were sequenced by immunoSEQ multiplex PCR, and TCRdb holds only the in-frame ones, with some missing. This sample has about 96,000 clones, with approximately 74% found just once. Points on this clone: No antigen is known for it.

Sequenced: PBMCs. This TCR was recovered from a female donor in good health and CMV-seropositive. This chain joins TRBV7-9 and TRBJ2-4; tentative D call: TRBD1 (5 bases). The CDR3 nucleotides are TGTGCCAGCACCGACCTAAGACAGCTTAAAAACATTCAGTACTTC. It translates to CASTDLRQLKNIQYF.